This entry describes one T cell receptor beta chain. This specimen belongs to a study of blood T cell repertoires in COVID-19. As for the study in general: Both acute and convalescent COVID-19 samples were obtained from the United States, Italy and Spain. T cells, B-cell-depleted T cells, or PBMCs supplied cDNA or gDNA.

Between the trimmed V and J ends, which lost 0 bases and 7 bases, there was a span of 9 bases. This CDR3 is built from 13 residues. Germline V gene sequence: CDR1 MNHEY, CDR2 SMNVEV (reference sequence). Enrolment of Seattle patients took place during active infection, and they were followed longitudinally. In the original processing: Reference gene primer amplification yielded estimated nucleated cell counts. Assay: immunoSEQ multiplex PCR; the TCRdb copy retains only in-frame clones and omits some. Clone size and V and J calls were adopted from that table, with D and trimming inferred from the DNA. The data show a few hundred thousand clones, 80% to 95% seen once.

The rearrangement uses TRBV27 and TRBJ2-5; maybe TRBD2 (5 bases). The source of this sequence is a person aged 18 to 30 with COVID-19, enrolled during active disease. Sample: peripheral blood. The CDR3 DNA reads TGTGCCAGCAGTTTATCGGCGGAGGTGACCCAGTACTTC. It yields the protein CASSLSAEVTQYF.